Listed below are T cell receptor beta chains from one sample, sequenced in a study of shared clonotypes between healthy human individuals. Generated by immunoSEQ multiplex PCR, the TCRdb table keeps only in-frame clones and is missing some. Seen here are about 480,000 clones, 60% to 85% observed once, and the top ten hold under 15%. The sample was PBMCs. The receptor source for this set is a woman aged 35 to 49 in good health. Some clones in this sample may be carry-over from other donors' samples. The CDR3 runs from the conserved cysteine through the conserved F or W. A D gene is named only where the DNA matches it firmly. Rows may omit the clone size; those that give it use once, few, many or a size class.

size	D	V	length	J	DNA	CDR3
NA	NA	TRBV5-1	14	TRBJ2-3	TGCGCCAGCAGCTTTAGTGGGAACCCAGATACGCAGTATTTT	CASSFSGNPDTQYF
NA	NA	TRBV29-1	12	TRBJ2-7	TGCAGCGTCGTCCCCGAGGGCTACGAGCAGTACTTC	CSVVPEGYEQYF
once	TRBD2	TRBV18	14	TRBJ2-7	TGTGCCAGCTCTCCCGCGGGGGGTCCCTACGAGCAGTACTTC	CASSPAGGPYEQYF
few	NA	TRBV10-3	17	TRBJ1-5	TGTGCCATCAGTGAGTCGGGGGTAGGGGCCATGGATCAGCCCCAGCATTTT	CAISESGVGAMDQPQHF
NA	TRBD1	TRBV15	13	TRBJ2-7	TGTGCCATCAGAGCGACAGGGGGGCTCGAGCAGTACTTC	CAIRATGGLEQYF
once	NA	TRBV6-4	14	TRBJ2-3	TGTGCCAGCAGTGACGGGGACAGCACAGATACGCAGTATTTT	CASSDGDSTDTQYF
once	NA	TRBV29-1	10	TRBJ2-1	TGCAGCGTTGACACCTATGAGCAGTTCTTC	CSVDTYEQFF
NA	NA	TRBV11-3	11	TRBJ2-7	TGTGCCAGCAGCGTCTGGCGGGGGCAGTACTTC	CASSVWRGQYF
NA	TRBD1	TRBV18	16	TRBJ2-7	TGTGCCAGCTCACCGGGGTTGGGGACAGGGGCCTACGAGCAGTACTTC	CASSPGLGTGAYEQYF
NA	NA	TRBV2	13	TRBJ2-5	TGTGCCAGCAGGAGGGAACGTCAAGAGACCCAGTACTTC	CASRRERQETQYF
NA	NA	TRBV11-2	13	TRBJ2-7	TGTGCCAGCAGCTTATTCAGGGCATTGGAGCAGTACTTC	CASSLFRALEQYF